This T cell receptor (beta chain) comes out of a study of patients and donors after allogeneic stem cell transplantation. The germline V and J ends were trimmed by 0 bases and 10 bases, with 12 bases remaining between them. Germline CDR1 reads LGHNA; CDR2 reads YNFKEQ. This CDR3 contains 13 residues. From the RT-PCR reads, TCRdb called clonotypes with MiXCR, one entry per CDR3 protein. The table records some 880,000 distinct CDR3 sequences, over 15% of them present only once. This clonotype was counted at least ten times. The chain carries TRBV4-2 and TRBJ1-1; unclear D gene. The receptor comes from a human donor who was either an allogeneic HSCT recipient or a stem cell or donor lymphocyte infusion donor (not recorded which). It is not recorded whose cells these are; they may come from a transplant donor. Material: blood, either unsorted or a sorted T cell fraction (not recorded which). CDR3 loop: CASSQDSASGAFF. The CDR3 DNA follows: TGTGCCAGCAGCCAAGATAGTGCCTCCGGAGCTTTCTTT.